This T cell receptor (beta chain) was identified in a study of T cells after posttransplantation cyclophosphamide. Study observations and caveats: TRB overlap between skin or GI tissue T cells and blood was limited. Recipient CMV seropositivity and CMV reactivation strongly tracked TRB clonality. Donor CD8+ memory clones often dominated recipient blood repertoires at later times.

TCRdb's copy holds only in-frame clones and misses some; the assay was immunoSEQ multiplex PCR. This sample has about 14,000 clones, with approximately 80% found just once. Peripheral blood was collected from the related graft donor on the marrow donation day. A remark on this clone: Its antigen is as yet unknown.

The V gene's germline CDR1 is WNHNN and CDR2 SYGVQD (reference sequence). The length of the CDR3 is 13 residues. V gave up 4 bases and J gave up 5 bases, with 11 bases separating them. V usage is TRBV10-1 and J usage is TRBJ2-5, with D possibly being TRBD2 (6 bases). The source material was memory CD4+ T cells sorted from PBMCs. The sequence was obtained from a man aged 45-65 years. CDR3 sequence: CASSGSGRETQYF. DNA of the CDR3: TGCGCCAGCAGTGGATCAGGGAGGGAGACCCAGTACTTC.